The 4 T cell receptor beta chains below were found in one sample sequenced in a study of blood T cell repertoires in COVID-19. The assay was immunoSEQ multiplex PCR, and TCRdb's table has in-frame clones only and misses some. The sample carries around 250,000 clones, around nine tenths recorded once. Sequencing was done on a sample of peripheral blood. These TCRs come from a woman in her sixties or seventies with active or convalescent COVID-19.

The chain uses TRBV7-9 and TRBJ2-7, with 7 positions matching TRBD1. V gave up 5 bases and J gave up 0 bases; unmatched junction bases: 10. The CDR3 extends over 16 amino acids. Germline loops: CDR1 SEHNR, CDR2 FQNEAQ (reference sequence). CDR3 in amino acids: CASSQGRGQISYEQYF. CDR3 in DNA: TGTGCCAGCAGCCAGGGAAGGGGACAGATCTCCTACGAGCAGTACTTC.

The rearrangement links TRBV6-5 to TRBJ1-3; the D gene is possibly TRBD1 (5 bases). This CDR3 has 15 residues. V shed 2 bases and J shed 11 bases, with 19 bases lying between them. The germline CDR1 and CDR2 sequences are MNHEY and SVGAGI. Written as DNA, the CDR3 is TGTGCCAGCAGTTACGCCGGGGCGGGGGGGGTCCCCATATATTTT. This sequence encodes CASSYAGAGGVPIYF.

The rearrangement joins TRBV2 to TRBJ1-2; D is ambiguous. Germline CDR1 and CDR2: SNHLY and FYNNEI. CDR3 length equals 12 residues. The ends were cut back, 4 bases at V and 1 base at J, with 4 bases in the middle. DNA of the CDR3: TGTGCCAGCAGTGGTAGTAACTATGGCTACACCTTC. This encodes CASSGSNYGYTF. The full variable domain, completed using reference TRBV2 and TRBJ1-2, is EPEVTQTPSHQVTQMGQEVILRCVPISNHLYFYWYRQILGQKVEFLVSFYNNEISEKSEIFDDQFSVERPDGSNFTLKIRSTKLEDSAMYFCASSGSNYGYTFGSGTRLTVV.

The V gene is TRBV5-8, the J gene TRBJ2-1; a weak D match, TRBD1 (5 bases). Germline V gives CDR1 SGHTS, CDR2 YDEGEE. The CDR3 sequence is 15 residues long. V lost 0 bases and J 3 bases, leaving 10 bases between the germline ends. In nucleotides, the CDR3 is TGTGCCAGCAGCTTGGGGGGCGCGAGCTACAATGAGCAGTTCTTC. Encoded protein: CASSLGGASYNEQFF. The full variable domain, rest sourced from reference TRBV5-8 and TRBJ2-1, is EAGVTQSPTHLIKTRGQQATLRCSPISGHTSVYWYQQALGLGLQFLLWYDEGEERNRGNFPPRFSGRQFPNYSSELNVNALELEDSALYLCASSLGGASYNEQFFGPGTRLTVL.